The T cell receptor beta chain under discussion was sequenced for a study of metastatic and nonmetastatic thyroid tumors. TCRdb reanalyzed the PCR reads via MiXCR. The sample lists 45,000 or so clones, approximately 15% occurring once. This clone was counted at least ten times. This CDR3 region has 13 residues. Germline-derived CDR1 and CDR2 are GTSNPN and SVGIG (reference sequence). Trimming removed 8 bases at V and 1 base at J, with 14 bases between. Each patient came to thyroid surgery without any prior treatment (of any kind). The rearrangement joins TRBV30 to TRBJ1-1; possibly TRBD1 for D (6 bases). The material sequenced was blood. The TCR originated in a female donor with papillary thyroid cancer or a benign thyroid nodule (not recorded which). Some clones in this sample may be carry-over from other donors' samples. The CDR3: CARRGAENTEAFF. CDR3 bases: TGTGCCCGCCGGGGGGCCGAGAACACTGAAGCTTTCTTT.